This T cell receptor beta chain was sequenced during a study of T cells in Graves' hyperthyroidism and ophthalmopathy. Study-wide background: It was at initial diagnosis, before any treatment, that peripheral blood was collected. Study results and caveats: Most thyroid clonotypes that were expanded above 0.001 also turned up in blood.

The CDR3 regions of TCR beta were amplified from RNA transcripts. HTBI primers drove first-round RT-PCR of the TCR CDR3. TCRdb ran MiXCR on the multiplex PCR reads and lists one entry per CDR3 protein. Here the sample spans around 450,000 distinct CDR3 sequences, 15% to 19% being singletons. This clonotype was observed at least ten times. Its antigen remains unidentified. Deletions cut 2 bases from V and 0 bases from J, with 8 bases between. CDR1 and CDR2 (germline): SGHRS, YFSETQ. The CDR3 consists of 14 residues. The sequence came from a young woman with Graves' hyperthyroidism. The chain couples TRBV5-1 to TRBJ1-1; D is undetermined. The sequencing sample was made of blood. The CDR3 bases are TGCGCCAGCAGCTTTGACGGGGTGAACACTGAAGCTTTCTTT. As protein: CASSFDGVNTEAFF.